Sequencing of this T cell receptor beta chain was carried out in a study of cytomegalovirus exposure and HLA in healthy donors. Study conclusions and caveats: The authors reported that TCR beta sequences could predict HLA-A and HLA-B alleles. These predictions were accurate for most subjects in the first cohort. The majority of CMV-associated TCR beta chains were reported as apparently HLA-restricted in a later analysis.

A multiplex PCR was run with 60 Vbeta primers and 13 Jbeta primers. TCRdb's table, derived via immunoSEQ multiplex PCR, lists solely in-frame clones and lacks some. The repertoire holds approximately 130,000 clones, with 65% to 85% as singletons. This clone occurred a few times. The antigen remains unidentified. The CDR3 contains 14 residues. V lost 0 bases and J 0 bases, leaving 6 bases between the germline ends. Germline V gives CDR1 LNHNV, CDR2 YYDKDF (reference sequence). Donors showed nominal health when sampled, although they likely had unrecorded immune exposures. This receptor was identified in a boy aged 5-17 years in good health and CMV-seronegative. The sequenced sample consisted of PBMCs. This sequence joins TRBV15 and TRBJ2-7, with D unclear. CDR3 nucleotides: TGTGCCACCAGCAGAGACGGAGACTCCTACGAGCAGTACTTC. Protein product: CATSRDGDSYEQYF.